One sample yielded the 20 T cell receptor beta chains listed below, sequenced in a study of blood T cell repertoires in COVID-19. Libraries were prepared by immunoSEQ multiplex PCR; TCRdb keeps only in-frame clonotypes and omits some of them. The sample contains 200,000 or so clones, about 87% of which appear only once. Source material: PBMCs or T cells enriched from blood (not recorded which). Receptors were obtained from a woman between 25 and 40 years old who had recovered from COVID-19.

This chain connects TRBV10-1 to TRBJ1-1, with 8 nucleotides matching TRBD1. V lost 4 bases to trimming and J lost 1 base; unmatched junction nucleotides: 8. The CDR3 totals 16 residues. CDR1 and CDR2 (germline): WNHNN, SYGVQD (reference sequence). The CDR3 spells CASSGVTGGWNTEAFF. CDR3 DNA: TGCGCCAGCAGTGGGGTTACAGGGGGATGGAACACTGAAGCTTTCTTT.

The genes are TRBV29-1 and TRBJ1-2, with TRBD1 identical over 9 bases. Germline-derived CDR1 and CDR2 are SQVTM and ANQGSEA. The CDR3 runs to 13 residues. V was clipped by 3 bases and J by 4 bases; unmatched bases: 3. The CDR3 loop is CSVETGGIYGYTF. The CDR3, as DNA: TGCAGCGTTGAGACAGGGGGGATCTATGGCTACACCTTC. The full variable domain, rest sourced from reference TRBV29-1 and TRBJ1-2, is SAVISQKPSRDICQRGTSLTIQCQVDSQVTMMFWYRQQPGQSLTLIATANQGSEATYESGFVIDKFPISRPNLTFSTLTVSNMSPEDSSIYLCSVETGGIYGYTFGSGTRLTVV.

Concerning this clone: This specimen includes other DNA sequences encoding the same CDR3. This rearrangement joins TRBV19 to TRBJ1-2, with 7 bases fitting TRBD1. Trimming took 6 bases from V and 0 from J; bases not matched to a gene: 4. The CDR3 contains 14 residues. Germline V CDR1 and CDR2: LNHDA, SQIVND (reference sequence). The CDR3 DNA sequence: TGTGCCAGTAGCCCACAGGGGTCTAACTATGGCTACACCTTC. This translates into CASSPQGSNYGYTF.

V usage is TRBV5-4 and J usage is TRBJ2-7; 7 positions match TRBD1. Germline V gene lookup returns CDR1 SGHNT and CDR2 YYREEE (reference sequence). The CDR3 is 14 amino acids. Trimming removed 3 bases from V and 4 bases from J; junction bases left unmatched: 7. The DNA for the CDR3 is TGTGCCAGCAGCTATCAAGGGGGCGTTTACGAGCAGTACTTC. This translates into CASSYQGGVYEQYF.

The chain recombines TRBV5-5 with TRBJ2-5; 8 positions agree with TRBD2. From germline, CDR1 is SGHKS and CDR2 YYEKEE (reference sequence). V gave up 1 base and J gave up 3 bases; unmatched junction bases: 5. The CDR3 runs to 15 residues. The CDR3 DNA reads TGTGCCAGCAGCTTGCTCAACGGGGGGGAAGAGACCCAGTACTTC. This sequence encodes CASSLLNGGEETQYF.

V is TRBV19 and J is TRBJ2-7; 7 positions match TRBD1. Germline CDR1 LNHDA, CDR2 SQIVND (reference sequence). The CDR3 length is 13 residues. V dropped 7 bases and J dropped 2; count of bases not matched to a gene: 5. The CDR3 reads CASMDRSTYEQYF. The CDR3 DNA sequence: TGTGCCAGTATGGACAGGAGCACCTACGAGCAGTACTTC.

The rearrangement links TRBV4-3 to TRBJ2-7; 7 nucleotides match TRBD2. Germline assignment: CDR1 LGHNA and CDR2 YSLEER. V was pared by 6 bases and J by 4 bases, with 12 bases of the junction left unmatched. This CDR3 has 15 amino acids. The CDR3 is CASSSGTIFPYEQYF. CDR3 in DNA: TGCGCCAGCAGTTCTGGGACTATCTTCCCTTACGAGCAGTACTTC.

The chain combines TRBV5-6 with TRBJ1-4; no reliable D call. Germline CDR1 is SGHDT and CDR2 is YYEEEE. With 0 bases removed from V and 15 bases from J, the gap between germline ends came to 12 bases. CDR3 length: 12 residues. The CDR3 spells CASSLGGPEMFF. CDR3 nucleotide sequence: TGTGCCAGCAGCTTGGGAGGTCCAGAGATGTTTTTT.

The chain recombines TRBV9 with TRBJ2-7; TRBD2 matches at 10 bases. The CDR3 sequence is 15 residues long. V dropped 0 bases and J dropped 7; count of bases not matched to a gene: 7. Germline values: CDR1 SGDLS, CDR2 YYNGEE. CDR3 in DNA: TGTGCCAGCAGCGTAGAACTAGCGGGGTCGAGTGAGCAGTACTTC. As protein: CASSVELAGSSEQYF.

The chain couples TRBV5-5 to TRBJ1-6; a weak D match, TRBD1 (5 bases). Per the germline V gene, CDR1 is SGHKS and CDR2 is YYEKEE (reference sequence). The CDR3 contains 15 residues. V lost 5 bases and J 6 bases, leaving 15 bases between the germline ends. CDR3 amino acids: CASRPRPDSNSPLHF. CDR3 bases: TGTGCCAGCAGACCACGACCCGACAGTAATTCACCCCTCCACTTT.

The chain recombines TRBV5-1 with TRBJ2-5, with a tentative D call TRBD1 (5 bases). Germline V gene sequence: CDR1 SGHRS, CDR2 YFSETQ. The CDR3 runs to 16 residues. Trimming shortened V by 4 bases and J by 1 base, and 17 bases separated the two germline ends. The DNA for the CDR3 is TGCGCCAGCAGCCACCCCAACCAGGGCGGCCAAGAGACCCAGTACTTC. Its translation: CASSHPNQGGQETQYF.

This chain connects TRBV9 to TRBJ2-3; 8 bases match TRBD2. J gave up 3 bases and V 1 base, and 7 bases lay outside the gene matches. This CDR3 spans 16 amino acids. The V gene's germline CDR1 is SGDLS and CDR2 YYNGEE. The DNA for the CDR3 is TGTGCCAGCAGCGTATCGGGACGGGGGGGGACAGATACGCAGTATTTT. It is translated as CASSVSGRGGTDTQYF.

The chain couples TRBV5-5 to TRBJ1-5; possibly TRBD1 for D (6 bases). Deletions cut 2 bases from V and 6 bases from J, with 15 bases between. The length of the CDR3 is 15 residues. Germline values: CDR1 SGHKS, CDR2 YYEKEE (reference sequence). DNA of the CDR3: TGTGCCAGCAGCTTTGGTACAGGGTTGTCTCAGCCCCAGCATTTT. Protein product: CASSFGTGLSQPQHF.

The V call is TRBV27, the J call TRBJ1-1; 7 nucleotides agree with TRBD1. This CDR3 spans 14 amino acids. Per the germline V gene, CDR1 is MNHEY and CDR2 is SMNVEV (reference sequence). V dropped 6 bases and J dropped 4; count of bases not matched to a gene: 8. Here the CDR3 DNA reads TGTGCCAGCAGGGGGGGACAGACGGGCACTGAAGCTTTCTTT. This gives the protein CASRGGQTGTEAFF.

This chain links TRBV3-1 (or the pseudogene TRBV3-2) with TRBJ1-4; 8 nucleotides align to TRBD1. V lost 6 bases, J lost 7 bases, and 7 bases stayed unmatched. Germline assignment: CDR1 LGHDT and CDR2 YNNKEL (reference sequence). The CDR3 covers 14 residues. The CDR3 reads CASSQGAGIEKLFF. CDR3 in DNA: TGTGCCAGCAGTCAGGGGGCGGGAATTGAAAAACTGTTTTTT.

The V call is TRBV5-4, the J call TRBJ2-3, with a possible D match to TRBD1 (6 bases). The V end was cut by 1 base, the J end by 4 bases, with 10 bases between. Germline loops: CDR1 SGHNT, CDR2 YYREEE (reference sequence). The CDR3 length is 14 residues. The CDR3 coding sequence is TGTGCCAGCAGCTTGATTGGGGGCCCAGATACGCAGTATTTT. It yields the protein CASSLIGGPDTQYF.

V and J are TRBV6-5 and TRBJ2-3, with TRBD1 as a possible D gene (7 bases). CDR3 length equals 15 residues. The ends were cut back, 10 bases at V and 2 bases at J, with 19 bases in the middle. CDR1 is MNHEY, CDR2 SVGAGI, per germline. This CDR3 reads CATARRGHNTDTQYF. Written as DNA, the CDR3 is TGTGCCACCGCCCGGAGGGGGCACAACACAGATACGCAGTATTTT.

The chain joins TRBV27 to TRBJ2-1; maybe TRBD2 (7 bases). V lost 4 bases and J lost 6, with 10 bases in between. Germline values: CDR1 MNHEY, CDR2 SMNVEV (reference sequence). The CDR3 loop spans 13 amino acids. This chain's CDR3 is CASSWGGVNEQFF. The CDR3 DNA sequence: TGTGCCAGCAGTTGGGGGGGCGTCAATGAGCAGTTCTTC.

This clone was detected once. The sample has other DNA sequences that encode this CDR3 too. The chain employs TRBV9 and TRBJ1-1; D remains ambiguous. V lost 2 bases and J lost 1, with 9 bases in between. The CDR3 is 14 residues long. Germline V lookup: CDR1 SGDLS, CDR2 YYNGEE. CDR3 protein: CASSVGDWNTEAFF. DNA for the CDR3: TGTGCCAGCAGCGTCGGGGATTGGAACACTGAAGCTTTCTTT.

This clone has only a few counts. The CDR3, as DNA: TGTGCCAGCAGCTTACGACAGGAAAAACTGTTTTTT. This gives the protein CASSLRQEKLFF. The chain uses TRBV7-9 and TRBJ1-4; a possible D gene is TRBD1 (5 bases). V lost 2 bases, J lost 8 bases, and 6 bases lay in between. Germline-derived CDR1 and CDR2 are SEHNR and FQNEAQ (reference sequence). This CDR3 contains 12 residues.